This TCR beta chain was recorded in a study of blood T cell repertoires in COVID-19. Clones were sequenced by immunoSEQ multiplex PCR, and TCRdb holds only the in-frame ones, with some missing. The repertoire holds about 120,000 clones, with 85% as singletons. The CDR3 contains 14 residues. The germline V gene encodes CDR1 SNHLY and CDR2 FYNNEI. V lost 6 bases to trimming and J lost 4 bases; unmatched junction nucleotides: 4. This clone was observed at least ten times. The J gene is TRBJ2-2, the V gene TRBV2, with 8 bases that match TRBD1. The sequenced sample was peripheral blood. The TCR was taken from a human donor in a cohort sampled during active COVID-19. The CDR3 reads CASRDDRGTGELFF. The CDR3 DNA sequence: TGTGCCAGCAGGGACGACAGGGGCACCGGGGAGCTGTTTTTT. The whole variable domain, filled in from reference TRBV2 and TRBJ2-2, reads EPEVTQTPSHQVTQMGQEVILRCVPISNHLYFYWYRQILGQKVEFLVSFYNNEISEKSEIFDDQFSVERPDGSNFTLKIRSTKLEDSAMYFCASRDDRGTGELFFGEGSRLTVL.